Detailed here is one T cell receptor (beta chain). The record originates from a study of metastatic and nonmetastatic thyroid tumors. MiXCR was used by TCRdb to re-call the PCR reads. The sample lists over 40,000 clones, over 10% occurring once. J was trimmed by 1 base and V by 6 bases; bases with no gene match: 9. Germline V gene sequence: CDR1 MDHEN, CDR2 SYDVKM. The CDR3 totals 16 residues. Thyroid surgery took place with no prior treatment in any patient. V gene TRBV28 combines with J gene TRBJ1-2; 9 bases agree with TRBD1. Sequencing used blood. The origin of this receptor is a female donor with papillary thyroid cancer or a benign thyroid nodule (not recorded which). Some clones in this sample may be carry-over from other donors' samples. CDR3 residues: CASSIGQGMGNYGYTF. DNA of the CDR3: TGTGCCAGCAGCATAGGACAGGGGATGGGTAACTATGGCTACACCTTC.